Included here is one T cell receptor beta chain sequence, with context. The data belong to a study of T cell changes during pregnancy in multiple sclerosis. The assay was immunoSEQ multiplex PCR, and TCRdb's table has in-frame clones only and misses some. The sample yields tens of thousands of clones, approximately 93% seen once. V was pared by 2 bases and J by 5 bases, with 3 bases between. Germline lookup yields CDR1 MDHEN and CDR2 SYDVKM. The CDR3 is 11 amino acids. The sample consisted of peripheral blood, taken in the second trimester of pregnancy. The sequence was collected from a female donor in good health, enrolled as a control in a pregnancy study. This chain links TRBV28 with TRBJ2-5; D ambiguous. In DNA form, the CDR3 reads TGTGCCAGCAGTTTAGAGGAGACCCAGTACTTC. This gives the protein CASSLEETQYF.